What follows is one TCR beta chain and its context. Assignments of participants to cohorts depended upon their own reported clinical history. As handled by the study authors: Nucleated cell counts were estimated from reference gene primer amplification. Measured with immunoSEQ multiplex PCR; TCRdb has only the in-frame clones, and not every one. V and J calls plus clone size are reproduced from that table; the DNA served to infer D and trimming. The sample has 380,000 or so clones, around 90% seen once; the top ten hold about 2.1%. These data originate in a study of blood T cell repertoires in COVID-19. Sequences were obtained from PBMCs or T cells enriched from blood (not recorded which). The receptor comes from a woman aged 35 to 49 with acute COVID-19.

The CDR3 spells CASSSTGTGNGYTF. The CDR3 DNA sequence: TGTGCCAGCAGCTCGACCGGGACAGGGAACGGCTACACCTTC. The rearrangement links TRBV7-9 to TRBJ1-2, with 9 positions matching TRBD1. CDR3 size: 14 residues. Germline V gives CDR1 SEHNR, CDR2 FQNEAQ (reference sequence). J gave up 8 bases and V 4 bases, and 8 bases lay outside the gene matches.